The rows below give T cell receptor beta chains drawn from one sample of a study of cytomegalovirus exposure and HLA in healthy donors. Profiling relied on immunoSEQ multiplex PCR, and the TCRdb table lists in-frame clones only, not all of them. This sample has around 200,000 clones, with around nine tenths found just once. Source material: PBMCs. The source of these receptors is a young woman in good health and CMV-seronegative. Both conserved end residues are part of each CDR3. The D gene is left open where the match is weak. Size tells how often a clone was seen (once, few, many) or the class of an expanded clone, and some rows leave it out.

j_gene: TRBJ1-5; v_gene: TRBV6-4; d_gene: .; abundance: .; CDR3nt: TGTGCCACCACCCTTTGGGCCCGCTCCCTGGGTCAGCCCCAGCATTTT; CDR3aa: CATTLWARSLGQPQHF
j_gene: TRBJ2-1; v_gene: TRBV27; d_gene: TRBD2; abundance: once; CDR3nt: TGTGCCAGCAGTTTGGGAGCGGGGGGATATACCAGCTCCTACAATGAGCAGTTCTTC; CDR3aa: CASSLGAGGYTSSYNEQFF
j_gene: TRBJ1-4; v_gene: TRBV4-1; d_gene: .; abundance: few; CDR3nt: TGCGCCAGCAGCCTCGGGATTAATGAAAAACTGTTTTTT; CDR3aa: CASSLGINEKLFF
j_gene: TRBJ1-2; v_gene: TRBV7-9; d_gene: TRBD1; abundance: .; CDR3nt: TGTGCCAGCAGCCTCAGGGGGGATGGCTATGGCTACACCTTC; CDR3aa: CASSLRGDGYGYTF
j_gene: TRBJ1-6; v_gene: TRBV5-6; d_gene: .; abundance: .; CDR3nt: TGTGCCAGCAGCACAGGGACGAATTCACCCCTCCACTTT; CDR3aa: CASSTGTNSPLHF
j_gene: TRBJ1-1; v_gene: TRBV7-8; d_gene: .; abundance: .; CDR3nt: TGTGCCAGCAGCCTAAATCAGGTCGGGATCTCTGAAGCTTTCTTT; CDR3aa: CASSLNQVGISEAFF
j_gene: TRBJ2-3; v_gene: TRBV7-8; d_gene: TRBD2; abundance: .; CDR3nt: TGTGCCAGCAGCCCTAGCGGGGGGTTAGATACGCAGTATTTT; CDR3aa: CASSPSGGLDTQYF
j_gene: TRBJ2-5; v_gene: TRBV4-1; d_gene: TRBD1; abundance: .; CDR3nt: TGCGCCAGCAGCCAAGACCTCACCGGGACAGGGATGGAGACCCAGTACTTC; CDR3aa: CASSQDLTGTGMETQYF
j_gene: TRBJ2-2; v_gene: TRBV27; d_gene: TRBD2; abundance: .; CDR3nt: TGTGCCAGCAGTCGAGGACCGGGACTAGCGGGGGAGGCCACCGGGGAGCTGTTTTTT; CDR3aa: CASSRGPGLAGEATGELFF
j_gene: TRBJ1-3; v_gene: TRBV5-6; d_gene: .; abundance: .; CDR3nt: TGTGCCAGCAGCTTGGGGGGACATGGAAACACCATATATTTT; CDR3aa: CASSLGGHGNTIYF
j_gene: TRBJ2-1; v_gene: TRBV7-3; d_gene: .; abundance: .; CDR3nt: TGTGCCAGCAGCCCCGGTCAGGGTGAGCAGTTCTTC; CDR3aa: CASSPGQGEQFF
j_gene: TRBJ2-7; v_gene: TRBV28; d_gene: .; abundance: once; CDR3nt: TGTGCCAGCAGTTTAAGCTGGGAGAAGATTCAGTACTTC; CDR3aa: CASSLSWEKIQYF